The 18 T cell receptor beta chains given below trace back to one sample, sequenced in a study of shared clonotypes between healthy human individuals. TCRdb's table, derived via immunoSEQ multiplex PCR, lists solely in-frame clones and lacks some. The sample carries roughly 2.4 million clones, approximately 96% recorded once. The source material was naive CD4+ T cells sorted from blood. Noted subset: CD45RA+ positively selected. These receptors came from a man between 18 and 29 years old in good health.

V and J are TRBV10-1 and TRBJ2-7; no clear D. V shed 3 bases and J shed 5 bases, with 14 bases lying between them. CDR3 length: 14 amino acids. CDR1 and CDR2 from the germline V gene are WNHNN and SYGVQD (reference sequence). CDR3 in amino acids: CASSDGSLRDEQYF. In nucleotides, the CDR3 is TGCGCCAGCAGTGATGGCTCACTCCGGGACGAGCAGTACTTC.

This clone was counted once. The chain recombines TRBV10-2 with TRBJ2-7, with D maybe TRBD1 (8 bases). Trimming shortened V by 6 bases and J by 0 bases, and 18 bases separated the two germline ends. This CDR3 comprises 16 residues. CDR1 WSHSY and CDR2 SAAADI come from the germline V gene. The CDR3: CASSDTHRGGSYEQYF. The CDR3 DNA follows: TGCGCCAGCAGCGATACCCACAGGGGGGGCTCCTACGAGCAGTACTTC.

The genes are TRBV5-4 and TRBJ2-1; D gene ambiguous. With 4 bases removed from V and 9 bases from J, the gap between germline ends came to 14 bases. This CDR3 is 13 amino acids long. Germline CDR1 and CDR2: SGHNT and YYREEE (reference sequence). The CDR3 region is CASSPRSRSEQFF. The DNA of the CDR3 is TGTGCCAGCAGCCCGAGGTCGCGCAGTGAGCAGTTCTTC.

The rearrangement links TRBV30 to TRBJ1-1; D unclear. Trimming pared 0 bases from V and 2 bases from J, leaving 10 bases between. The CDR3 totals 14 residues. Looked up from germline, CDR1 is GTSNPN and CDR2 is SVGIG (reference sequence). CDR3 DNA sequence: TGTGCCTGGAGTGTTGAGGAAAGAAACACTGAAGCTTTCTTT. It encodes CAWSVEERNTEAFF.

The chain combines TRBV29-1 with TRBJ1-4; perhaps TRBD1 as D (5 bases). In germline, CDR1 is SQVTM, CDR2 ANQGSEA. CDR3 length equals 12 residues. The V end lost 3 bases, the J end lost 8 bases, and 10 bases lay between the germline ends. The DNA for the CDR3 is TGCAGCGTTGATTCGGGGGAGGAAAAACTGTTTTTT. Protein sequence: CSVDSGEEKLFF.

V gene TRBV5-4 combines with J gene TRBJ2-1, with D possibly being TRBD2 (5 bases). Trimming took off 4 bases at V and 2 bases at J, with 16 bases between the two ends. Germline CDR1 reads SGHNT; CDR2 reads YYREEE (reference sequence). CDR3 length equals 16 residues. The CDR3, as DNA: TGTGCCAGCAGCCTTAATTGGCGGGCAGCCTACAATGAGCAGTTCTTC. Its translation is CASSLNWRAAYNEQFF.

The gene calls are TRBV7-6 and TRBJ1-1; unclear D gene. Germline V CDR1 and CDR2: SGHVS, FNYEAQ. Trimming cost V 5 bases and J 1 base, with 11 bases left between them. The CDR3 consists of 14 residues. The CDR3 loop is CASSPRMQNTEAFF. CDR3 sequence (DNA): TGTGCCAGCAGCCCGAGGATGCAGAACACTGAAGCTTTCTTT.

As regards this clone: The sample carries other DNA sequences with the same CDR3. The chain is built from TRBV2 and TRBJ2-1; TRBD2 agrees at 8 bases. V shed 4 bases and J 0 bases; nucleotides not matched to a gene: 2. CDR3 size: 15 residues. Germline V gene data show CDR1 as SNHLY and CDR2 as FYNNEI. CDR3 bases: TGTGCCAGCAGTGGAGCGGGGGCCTCCTACAATGAGCAGTTCTTC. Translation: CASSGAGASYNEQFF.

V is TRBV28 and J is TRBJ2-2, with D maybe TRBD2 (6 bases). V lost 6 bases and J 1 base, leaving 12 bases between the germline ends. CDR3 size: 15 residues. Germline assignment: CDR1 MDHEN and CDR2 SYDVKM. The CDR3 DNA reads TGTGCCAGCAGGGGGACCGGGAGGAACACCGGGGAGCTGTTTTTT. It specifies CASRGTGRNTGELFF.

The chain is built from TRBV28 and TRBJ1-5, with a weak D call TRBD1 (5 bases). CDR3 size: 17 residues. CDR1 and CDR2 from the germline V gene are MDHEN and SYDVKM. The V and J ends lost 6 bases and 1 base respectively, with 19 bases between them. CDR3 region: CASSWGRGGGSNQPQHF. CDR3 DNA sequence: TGTGCCAGCAGCTGGGGCCGGGGAGGTGGAAGCAATCAGCCCCAGCATTTT.

This clone was detected a few times. The rearrangement links TRBV7-9 to TRBJ2-2; tentative D call: TRBD1 (6 bases). The CDR3 spans 16 residues. Germline V gives CDR1 SEHNR, CDR2 FQNEAQ (reference sequence). CDR3 coding DNA: TGTACCACCCGGGACACTCGCAGGCCGAACACCGGGGAGCTGTTTTTT. Translation: CTTRDTRRPNTGELFF.

This CDR3 is CASSPSPGRSYEQYF. Here the CDR3 DNA reads TGTGCCAGCAGCCCGTCTCCCGGACGGAGCTACGAGCAGTACTTC. This sequence joins TRBV7-2 and TRBJ2-7; D is uncertain. V lost 5 bases and J 3 bases, leaving 17 bases between the germline ends. The CDR3 has 15 amino acids. CDR1 SGHTA and CDR2 FQGNSA come from the germline V gene.

The J gene is TRBJ1-6, the V gene TRBV10-3; a possible D gene is TRBD1 (5 bases). CDR1 ENHRY and CDR2 SYGVKD come from the germline V gene. CDR3 length equals 13 residues. Deletions cut 10 bases from V and 5 bases from J, with 12 bases between. The CDR3 coding sequence is TGTGCCAGTGGGGGGATAGATAATTCACCCCTCCACTTT. The encoded protein is CASGGIDNSPLHF.

The J gene is TRBJ1-6, the V gene TRBV5-6, with TRBD1 identical over 7 bases. The V gene's germline CDR1 is SGHDT and CDR2 YYEEEE. The J segment lost 16 bases and the V segment lost 8 bases, leaving 18 bases of the junction unmatched. The CDR3 totals 14 residues. CDR3 nucleotides: TGTGCCAGTACGAGGGGGCAGGACGTCTATCTTCTCCACTTT. Protein sequence: CASTRGQDVYLLHF.

V is TRBV10-3 and J is TRBJ2-1, with TRBD1 matching 10 bases. The junction had 4 bases not matched to a gene; V was cut back by 4 bases and J by 7 bases. The CDR3 extends over 14 amino acids. CDR1 is ENHRY and CDR2 is SYGVKD in the germline V gene. This CDR3 reads CAISGGTGENEQFF. CDR3 sequence (DNA): TGTGCCATCAGTGGAGGGACAGGGGAGAATGAGCAGTTCTTC.

The chain has TRBV29-1 and TRBJ2-1; 8 bases align to TRBD2. The CDR3 is made up of 15 amino acids. Losses at the gene ends were 4 bases for V and 4 bases for J; bases not matched to a gene: 9. Germline V CDR1 and CDR2: SQVTM, ANQGSEA. The CDR3 here is CSVGRSGSLYNEQFF. CDR3 bases: TGCAGCGTTGGGAGAAGCGGGAGTCTTTACAATGAGCAGTTCTTC.

CDR3 residues: CASSIVGGPNNEQFF. The CDR3 region has the DNA TGCGCCAGCTCAATTGTCGGGGGACCAAACAATGAGCAGTTCTTC. V is TRBV10-1 and J is TRBJ2-1, with D perhaps TRBD2 (6 bases). Per germline, CDR1 WNHNN and CDR2 SYGVQD (reference sequence). There are 15 residues in the CDR3. V dropped 8 bases and J dropped 5 bases, with 19 bases sitting between them.

V and J are TRBV28 and TRBJ1-5; the D is unclear. Germline V gene sequence: CDR1 MDHEN, CDR2 SYDVKM. This CDR3 has 12 amino acids. Trimming took 5 bases from V and 6 from J, leaving 8 bases between them. The CDR3 nucleotides read TGTGCCAGCAGTCCCCTTTTTCAGCCCCAGCATTTT. It encodes CASSPLFQPQHF.